These 9 T cell receptor beta chains were sequenced from one sample in a study of OX40 agonist ivuxolimab in advanced cancers. To prepare the library, the immunoSEQ multiplex PCR assay was applied. TCRdb limited this immuneACCESS table to in-frame rearrangements with V and J called. A share of clones is missing; checked studies link under half to unresolved V genes, and the rest is unexplained. For this sample there are roughly 75,000 clones; more than 80% appear just once. The ten largest clones take up approximately 2.5% of the sample. The sequencing here drew on CD4+ or CD8+ T cells sorted from blood, taken in a trial of the OX40 agonist ivuxolimab. The receptors shown here come from an adult with an advanced solid tumor such as melanoma, head and neck, liver or kidney cancer.

This clone was detected once. The V and J genes are TRBV2 and TRBJ1-6, with 8 bases matching TRBD1. The ends lost 2 bases at V and 5 bases at J; junction bases unmatched: 11. This CDR3 contains 18 residues. Germline assignment: CDR1 SNHLY and CDR2 FYNNEI. CDR3 protein: CASSERRGRGPDNSPLHF. The CDR3 DNA reads as TGTGCCAGCAGTGAAAGAAGGGGCAGGGGGCCAGATAATTCACCCCTCCACTTT.

This chain joins TRBV28 and TRBJ1-2, with no clear D. V was shortened by 5 bases and J by 2 bases, with 9 bases between the two germline ends. The CDR3 consists of 13 residues. Germline CDR1 MDHEN, CDR2 SYDVKM. The CDR3, as DNA: TGTGCCAGCAGTCCGACGGGGAACTATGGCTACACCTTC. It translates to CASSPTGNYGYTF.

This chain links TRBV11-2 with TRBJ1-5, with a tentative D call TRBD1 (5 bases). The CDR3 covers 15 residues. Germline assignment: CDR1 SGHAT and CDR2 FQNNGV. Trimming removed 3 bases from V and 5 bases from J, with 14 bases in between. CDR3 DNA: TGTGCCAGCAGCTTCGACTCCAGGGTAGATCAGCCCCAGCATTTT. Amino acid sequence: CASSFDSRVDQPQHF.

The rearrangement joins TRBV4-3 to TRBJ2-3, with TRBD2 matching 8 bases. Looked up from germline, CDR1 is LGHNA and CDR2 is YSLEER. This CDR3 region has 17 residues. V gave up 1 base and J gave up 2 bases; unmatched junction bases: 8. The DNA for the CDR3 is TGCGCCAGCAGCCAAGTGATCGCGGGGGGAAACACAGATACGCAGTATTTT. Residues: CASSQVIAGGNTDTQYF.

In its sample, this clone was seen once. V gene TRBV19 combines with J gene TRBJ2-7, with a possible D match to TRBD1 (6 bases). The CDR3 has 13 residues. The germline V gene encodes CDR1 LNHDA and CDR2 SQIVND (reference sequence). V lost 3 bases and J lost 5, with 11 bases in between. The CDR3 sequence: CASSIGQTNEQYF. In nucleotides, the CDR3 is TGTGCCAGTAGTATTGGACAGACCAACGAGCAGTACTTC. Combining the CDR3 with reference TRBV19 and TRBJ2-7 gives the whole variable domain DGGITQSPKYLFRKEGQNVTLSCEQNLNHDAMYWYRQDPGQGLRLIYYSQIVNDFQKGDIAEGYSVSREKKESFPLTVTSAQKNPTAFYLCASSIGQTNEQYFGPGTRLTVT.

This chain links TRBV7-9 with TRBJ2-6; tentative D call: TRBD2 (5 bases). V was clipped by 1 base and J by 0 bases, with 16 bases between them. The CDR3 extends over 19 amino acids. The germline gives CDR1 SEHNR, CDR2 FQNEAQ (reference sequence). Here the CDR3 DNA reads TGTGCCAGCAGCTTAGGCCCGGAGGTCCCCCGCTCTGGGGCCAACGTCCTGACTTTC. This gives the protein CASSLGPEVPRSGANVLTF. Filled out from reference TRBV7-9 and TRBJ2-6, the complete variable domain reads DTGVSQNPRHKITKRGQNVTFRCDPISEHNRLYWYRQTLGQGPEFLTYFQNEAQLEKSRLLSDRFSAERPKGSFSTLEIQRTEQGDSAMYLCASSLGPEVPRSGANVLTFGAGSRLTVL.

This chain links TRBV16 with TRBJ1-5; D is unclear. CDR3 size: 16 residues. The V and J ends lost 0 bases and 2 bases respectively, with 11 bases between them. From germline, CDR1 is KGHSY and CDR2 FQNENV. CDR3 sequence: CASSQSGSIGNQPQHF. CDR3 DNA: TGTGCCAGCAGCCAATCCGGCTCCATCGGCAATCAGCCCCAGCATTTT.

The rearrangement joins TRBV5-5 to TRBJ2-7; tentative D call: TRBD1 (7 bases). The germline CDR1 and CDR2 sequences are SGHKS and YYEKEE (reference sequence). V was cut by 2 bases and J by 2 bases, with 11 bases left in between. This CDR3 has 14 amino acids. CDR3 sequence reads: CASSFQGGPYEQYF. The CDR3 DNA follows: TGTGCCAGCAGCTTCCAGGGGGGCCCCTACGAGCAGTACTTC.

This chain joins TRBV6-5 and TRBJ2-7; possible D gene TRBD2, 6 bases. V lost 6 bases, J lost 5 bases, and 17 bases lay in between. The CDR3 has 14 amino acids. Germline CDR1 is MNHEY and CDR2 is SVGAGI. The CDR3 reads CASSRGGEVHEQYF. As DNA, the CDR3 is TGTGCCAGCAGCCGCGGCGGGGAGGTCCACGAGCAGTACTTC.